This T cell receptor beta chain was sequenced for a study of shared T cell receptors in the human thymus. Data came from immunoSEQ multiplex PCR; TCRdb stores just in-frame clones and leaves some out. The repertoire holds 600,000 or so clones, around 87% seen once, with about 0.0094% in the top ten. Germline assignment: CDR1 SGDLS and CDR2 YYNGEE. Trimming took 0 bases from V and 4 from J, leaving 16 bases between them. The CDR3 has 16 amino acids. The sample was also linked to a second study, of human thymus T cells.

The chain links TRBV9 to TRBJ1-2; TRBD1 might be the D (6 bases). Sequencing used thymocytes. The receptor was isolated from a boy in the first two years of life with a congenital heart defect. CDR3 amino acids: CASSVAVRGNVYGYTF. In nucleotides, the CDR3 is TGTGCCAGCAGCGTAGCTGTAAGGGGGAACGTCTATGGCTACACCTTC.